A selection of T cell receptor beta chains follows, all from one sample in a study of T cell responses to AZD1222 COVID-19 vaccine. Some clones are missing from TCRdb's copy, which holds only in-frame ones; the method was immunoSEQ multiplex PCR. This table holds more than 85,000 clones, 81% found once. The source was peripheral blood, collected on day 0 of AZD1222 vaccination. These receptors were collected from an adult in good health. CDR3s include the opening cysteine and the closing phenylalanine or tryptophan. A D gene is named only where the DNA matches it firmly.

>.|TRBV30|TRBJ1-2
TGTGCCTGGAGGGGGACTGGGGGCGGGGATGGCTACACCTTC
CAWRGTGGGDGYTF
>TRBD1|TRBV9|TRBJ1-4
TGTGCCAGCAGCCCTCGGACAGGCGAGGAAGAAAAACTGTTTTTT
CASSPRTGEEEKLFF
>.|TRBV10-3|TRBJ2-5
TGTGCCATCAGTGAGCTCGATAAGGGGGCCCAGTACTTC
CAISELDKGAQYF
>TRBD2|TRBV7-2|TRBJ2-3
TGTGCCAGCAGCTTAGCGAAACTAGCGGGAGGGCCTTCAGATACGCAGTATTTT
CASSLAKLAGGPSDTQYF
>TRBD1|TRBV28|TRBJ2-7
TGTGCCAGCAGTCTGACGGGACAGGGGAAGGGGGAGCAGTACTTC
CASSLTGQGKGEQYF
>.|TRBV5-1|TRBJ1-1
TGCGCCAGCAGCTTGACCATGAACACTGAAGCTTTCTTT
CASSLTMNTEAFF
>TRBD1|TRBV11-1|TRBJ2-3
TGTGCCAGCAGCCGGGACAGGGCTACAGATACGCAGTATTTT
CASSRDRATDTQYF
>.|TRBV4-3|TRBJ1-1
TGCGCCAGCAGCCAAGATACGCGGGGGAGAACTGAAGCTTTCTTT
CASSQDTRGRTEAFF
>.|TRBV6-2/TRBV6-3|TRBJ2-3
TGTGCCAGCAGTTACTCGCAAGCCCTCGCAGATACGCAGTATTTT
CASSYSQALADTQYF
>.|TRBV12-3/TRBV12-4|TRBJ1-1
TGTGCCAGCAGAACAGGGTTGAACACTGAAGCTTTCTTT
CASRTGLNTEAFF
>.|TRBV11-3|TRBJ1-1
TGTGCCAGCAGCTCGAACAAGGGACAGAACACTGAAGCTTTCTTT
CASSSNKGQNTEAFF
>TRBD1|TRBV3-1/TRBV3-2|TRBJ1-1
TGTGCCAGCAGCCTCAGACAGGGGGCCGATACTGAAGCTTTCTTT
CASSLRQGADTEAFF
>.|TRBV19|TRBJ2-7
TGTGCCAGTAGTACCTTACAGGGCTCCGTACACTTC
CASSTLQGSVHF
>TRBD1|TRBV18|TRBJ1-6
TGTGCCAGCTCACCGGGGACAGCCAAGGCTAATTCACCCCTCCACTTT
CASSPGTAKANSPLHF